These T cell receptor beta chains were read from a single sample in a study of metastatic and nonmetastatic thyroid tumors. Using MiXCR, TCRdb re-called clones from the PCR reads. The sample consists of about 13,000 clones, about 33% of them appearing once. What was sequenced was tumor tissue. The source is a male donor with papillary thyroid cancer or a benign thyroid nodule (not recorded which). Some clones in this sample may be carry-over from other donors' samples. Each CDR3 is given with its conserved first and last residue. D genes are given only for firm matches. Rows give clone size only sometimes, using once, few, many, or a class for an expanded clone.

D	J	V	size	length	CDR3	DNA
TRBD1	TRBJ1-2	TRBV11-3	NA	14	CASSPRDREVGYTF	TGTGCCAGCAGCCCACGGGACAGGGAAGTTGGCTACACCTTC
TRBD2	TRBJ2-5	TRBV24-1	NA	16	CATSDFTSGRGETQYF	TGTGCCACCAGTGATTTCACTAGCGGGAGAGGAGAGACCCAGTACTTC
TRBD1	TRBJ2-2	TRBV9	NA	16	CASSPRTGEGTGELFF	TGTGCCAGCAGCCCCCGGACAGGGGAGGGCACCGGGGAGCTGTTTTTT
NA	TRBJ1-1	TRBV6-1	NA	14	CASSVTGMNTEAFF	TGTGCCAGCAGTGTTACGGGAATGAACACTGAAGCTTTCTTT
TRBD2	TRBJ2-7	TRBV20-1	NA	18	CSARARTSGGWLSYEQYF	TGCAGTGCTAGAGCGAGGACTAGCGGGGGCTGGCTCTCCTACGAGCAGTACTTC
NA	TRBJ2-7	TRBV20-1	few	11	CSASDSYEQYF	TGCAGTGCTAGTGACAGCTACGAGCAGTACTTC
NA	TRBJ1-1	TRBV7-9	medium-sized	13	CASTLGSTGEAFF	TGTGCCAGCACCCTGGGGTCCACAGGGGAAGCTTTCTTT
NA	TRBJ1-2	TRBV27	few	13	CASSTDRGYGYTF	TGTGCCAGCAGTACGGACCGGGGCTATGGCTACACCTTC
TRBD1	TRBJ2-2	TRBV2	medium-sized	14	CASSRDSYSGELFF	TGTGCCAGCAGTCGGGACAGTTATTCCGGGGAGCTGTTTTTT
TRBD2	TRBJ2-7	TRBV6-1	NA	17	CVSSDRLAGARSYEQYF	TGTGTCAGCAGTGACCGACTAGCGGGAGCAAGGTCCTACGAGCAGTACTTC
TRBD1	TRBJ1-2	TRBV28	NA	13	CASSLQGARGYTF	TGTGCCAGCAGTTTACAGGGGGCTCGCGGCTACACCTTC
TRBD2	TRBJ2-7	TRBV27	NA	14	CASSSVASGYEQYF	TGTGCCAGCAGTTCGGTGGCTAGCGGGTACGAGCAGTACTTC
NA	TRBJ1-6	TRBV30	NA	12	CAWSHKAPPLHF	TGTGCCTGGAGTCATAAGGCACCACCCCTCCACTTT
NA	TRBJ2-1	TRBV6-1	few	15	CASSQWGIAYNEQFF	TGTGCCAGCAGCCAATGGGGGATAGCCTACAATGAGCAGTTCTTC
NA	TRBJ2-2	TRBV19	NA	12	CASSIGTGELFF	TGTGCCAGTAGTATAGGAACCGGGGAGCTGTTTTTT
NA	TRBJ2-1	TRBV19	few	15	CASSPEDLTYNEQFF	TGTGCCAGTAGTCCCGAGGACCTTACCTACAATGAGCAGTTCTTC
TRBD2	TRBJ2-7	TRBV20-1	once	13	CSARKGTSATSDF	TGCAGTGCTAGGAAGGGGACTAGCGCGACGTCGGACTTC
NA	TRBJ1-2	TRBV3-1	once	13	CASSQRSGDGYTF	TGTGCCAGCAGCCAACGCTCGGGGGATGGCTACACCTTC
NA	TRBJ2-7	TRBV20-1	few	16	CSARDLFREPPYEQYF	TGCAGTGCTAGAGATCTTTTCCGCGAGCCCCCCTACGAGCAGTACTTC
NA	TRBJ2-5	TRBV20-1	NA	14	CSARVVGARETQYF	TGCAGTGCTAGAGTTGTGGGGGCGAGAGAGACCCAGTACTTC
TRBD2	TRBJ2-3	TRBV3-1	NA	18	CASSQVPSGWISTDTQYF	TGTGCCAGCAGCCAAGTACCTAGCGGGTGGATTAGCACAGATACGCAGTATTTT
NA	TRBJ1-1	TRBV5-4	NA	17	CASSYALPGTMNTEAFF	TGTGCCAGCAGCTATGCCCTACCTGGAACCATGAACACTGAAGCTTTCTTT
NA	TRBJ2-3	TRBV7-6	NA	14	CASSSSAGTDTQYF	TGTGCCAGCAGCAGCTCGGCAGGGACAGATACGCAGTATTTT
TRBD1	TRBJ1-2	TRBV6-1	few	13	CASSETGDYGYTF	TGTGCCAGCAGTGAGACAGGGGACTATGGCTACACCTTC
NA	TRBJ1-2	TRBV5-1	NA	17	CASSLASRGVLVDGYTF	TGCGCCAGCAGCTTGGCTTCTCGGGGTGTGTTGGTCGATGGCTACACCTTC
NA	TRBJ2-1	TRBV11-2	few	16	CASSLGTVSRENEQFF	TGTGCCAGCAGCTTAGGGACGGTGAGTCGAGAGAATGAGCAGTTCTTC
NA	TRBJ1-6	TRBV6-1	medium-sized	16	CASSDLRTVLNSPLHF	TGTGCCAGCAGTGATCTTAGGACTGTCTTAAATTCACCCCTCCACTTT
NA	TRBJ2-7	TRBV14	NA	14	CASSLGRFVGEQYF	TGTGCCAGCAGCCTGGGACGGTTTGTCGGCGAGCAGTACTTC
TRBD2	TRBJ2-1	TRBV2	few	13	CASSTTREGEQFF	TGTGCCAGCAGCACCACGAGGGAGGGTGAGCAGTTCTTC
NA	TRBJ2-3	TRBV6-4	NA	16	CASSESGDSGTDTQYF	TGTGCCAGCAGTGAGTCGGGGGATTCAGGCACAGATACGCAGTATTTT
NA	TRBJ1-2	TRBV30	NA	14	CAWSITTGQSGYTF	TGTGCCTGGAGTATAACTACAGGGCAAAGTGGCTACACCTTC
NA	TRBJ1-5	TRBV6-2/TRBV6-3	few	13	CASLDRWGQPQHF	TGTGCCAGCTTGGACAGATGGGGTCAGCCCCAGCATTTT
TRBD1	TRBJ1-1	TRBV20-1	once	15	CSAETGGGLATEAFF	TGCAGTGCTGAGACAGGGGGTGGGTTAGCCACTGAAGCTTTCTTT
NA	TRBJ2-7	TRBV28	few	13	CASSLVEPGEQYF	TGTGCCAGCAGTTTGGTAGAGCCTGGCGAGCAGTACTTC
NA	TRBJ1-5	TRBV6-1	few	13	CARGDGRNQPQHF	TGTGCCAGAGGGGACGGAAGAAATCAGCCACAGCATTTT
NA	TRBJ2-2	TRBV5-1	NA	15	CASSFRAANTGELFF	TGCGCCAGCAGCTTCAGGGCAGCGAACACCGGGGAGCTGTTTTTT
NA	TRBJ2-7	TRBV11-2	NA	13	CASSLGARSEQYF	TGTGCCAGCAGCTTAGGCGCTAGATCTGAGCAGTACTTC
TRBD1	TRBJ1-2	TRBV4-2	NA	14	CASSQNRDSYGYTF	TGTGCCAGCAGCCAGAACCGGGACAGCTATGGCTACACCTTC
NA	TRBJ1-5	TRBV15	few	17	CATSRGTLGIGNQPQHF	TGTGCCACCAGCAGAGGGACCCTGGGGATTGGCAATCAGCCCCAGCATTTT
TRBD2	TRBJ2-3	TRBV3-1	few	16	CASSRRLAGSTDTQYF	TGTGCCAGCAGCCGAAGACTAGCGGGTTCCACAGATACGCAGTATTTT
TRBD1	TRBJ1-5	TRBV6-2/TRBV6-3	NA	13	CASSWGTDQPQHF	TGTGCCAGCAGTTGGGGGACAGATCAGCCCCAGCATTTT
NA	TRBJ2-7	TRBV20-1	NA	14	CSARVVGLGYEQYF	TGCAGTGCTAGAGTAGTGGGCCTCGGCTACGAGCAGTACTTC
NA	TRBJ1-1	TRBV20-1	NA	15	CSADPRGGADTEAFF	TGCAGTGCCGATCCTAGGGGGGGCGCGGACACTGAAGCTTTCTTT
NA	TRBJ2-1	TRBV7-6	once	17	CASSAPGVVASYNEQFF	TGTGCCAGCAGCGCCCCGGGGGTCGTCGCCTCCTACAATGAGCAGTTCTTC
NA	TRBJ1-5	TRBV27	few	14	CASSLGVGNQPQHF	TGTGCCAGCAGTTTAGGGGTGGGCAATCAGCCCCAGCATTTT